This T cell receptor (beta chain) emerged from a study of blood T cells in healthy people across ages (dated by TCRdb to between 2014 and 2016). For the study in its entirety: In model experiments, template switching captured roughly one uniquely barcoded TCR beta cDNA molecule for every two T cells. To track age-related changes in TCR beta repertoire diversity, the study relied on deep sequencing normalized with unique cDNA molecular identifiers. Donors were grouped into four age groups: young (average roughly 17 years), middle-aged (39), aged (over 55) and long-lived (about 82). To avoid experimental bias, donors of different ages were spread randomly across the sequencing lanes. The study analyzed two additional independent replicas of 1 million unique cDNA reads from the same blood draw for two donors, one aged 18 to 30 and one aged 80 or older. The paper as a whole reports these results and caveats: Compared with the aged group, more naive CD4+ T cells, fewer expanded clones and increased TCR diversity were shown by the long-lived group, suggesting age selection. Because profiling used bulk unsorted PBMCs, naive and antigen-experienced compartments could not be compared conclusively. There was a strong correlation between observed TCR beta diversity and the percentage of naive T cells measured by flow cytometry. Estimates of total diversity based on one million sequenced T cells were considered lower bounds and underestimates. The CMV infection status of donors was not known, potentially confounding age-related changes in expanded clonotypes. As age increased, observed TCR beta diversity per million T cells dropped in a roughly linear way, and a significant reduction was already evident by age around 41.

The CDR1 and CDR2 encoded by the germline V gene are SGHVS and FNYEAQ. V is clipped by 1 base and J by 2 bases, and the sequence between their germline boundaries is 8 bases long. The CDR3, cysteine through phenylalanine, is 14 amino acids long. Of all the DNA, just the CDR3 is kept, 42 bases in frame from base 1. The method was 5' RACE. TCRdb shows the sequencer as Illumina HiSeq 2500. A second PCR of about 7 to 12 cycles was run with a J-beta primer mix and a sample-barcoded 5' primer. A template-switch 5' adaptor carrying 12 random nucleotides introduced a unique molecular identifier onto each TCR beta cDNA molecule. Each sample yielded at least 2.5 million CDR3-containing paired-end reads. First-strand cDNA synthesis was performed from all RNA using the Mint cDNA synthesis kit, with priming by a TRBC-specific oligonucleotide. After uracil-DNA glycosylase treatment, a first 18-cycle PCR used universal primers M1SS and BC2_uni_R on all cDNA. The authors' analysis ran thus. Normalization of each sample was performed by random selection of 1 million high-quality reads, each carrying a distinct molecular identifier. Instead of being binned into consensus sequences, reads that shared molecular identifiers were thrown out. CDR3 identification, clonotype clustering and error correction used MiTCR with a Q25 quality threshold and the strictest error-elimination algorithm. Lower-bound total TCR beta diversity was estimated with a nonparametric unseen species model using Euler transformation. TCRdb's own reprocessing of the public reads used fastp at Q25 and MiXCR and kept productive beta chains. Rows with a matching CDR3 protein are joined into one entry that keeps the most common DNA and genes. The V and J calls and clone size come from TCRdb's table, not from the authors' own analysis. The sample yields 730,000 or so distinct CDR3 sequences; about 40% were counted once. Under 25% of the sample belongs to the ten largest clones.

The donors were some 39 Caucasian individuals from Russia, aged roughly 6 to 95 years, who were systemically healthy. Ten milliliters of peripheral blood were drawn from each donor into EDTA-treated Vacutainer tubes. Ficoll-Paque density-gradient centrifugation was used to isolate PBMCs, with at least 6.5 million per sample. Total RNA was extracted from PBMCs with Trizol reagent, with at least 6 micrograms obtained per sample. For every donor, flow cytometry on a PBMC aliquot measured the percentage of naive CD45RAhigh/CD27high T cells. Comments on this clonotype: Its recognized antigen is unknown. No much larger clonotype is one base removed from it; base qualities were not supplied.

The clonotype comes from a woman aged 55-69 years in good health. The chain is made from TRBV7-6 and TRBJ1-1; TRBD1 could be the D gene, as 5 bases match. Sequences were obtained from blood. The CDR3 reads as follows: CASSLVQGNTEAFF. The bases are TGTGCCAGCAGCTTAGTGCAGGGCAACACTGAAGCTTTCTTT.